Shown below are 31 T cell receptor beta chains from a single sample sequenced in a study of cytomegalovirus exposure and HLA in healthy donors (dated by TCRdb to the late 2010s). The library was built by means of the immunoSEQ multiplex PCR assay. The multiplex PCR relied on a mix of 60 forward primers for TCR Vbeta segments and 13 reverse primers for TCR Jbeta segments. TCRdb stores this immuneACCESS table with in-frame sequences only. Part of the clones is absent; in the studies checked, under half of the shortfall reflects unresolved V genes, and no reason is known for the rest. The sample table holds 150,000 or so clones, of which around 78% were seen once. About 1.6% of the sample belongs to the ten largest clones. Sequenced sample: PBMCs. The source is a man in his forties or fifties in good health and CMV-seronegative.

V is TRBV6-6 and J is TRBJ1-3, with TRBD1 matching 8 bases. Germline V gives CDR1 MNHNY, CDR2 SVGAGI (reference sequence). Trimming at V came to 6 bases and at J to 2 bases, leaving 3 bases not matched to a gene. CDR3 length equals 14 residues. CDR3 residues: CASSLTGAGNTIYF. The CDR3 DNA sequence: TGTGCCAGCAGCCTGACAGGGGCTGGAAACACCATATATTTT.

The rearrangement joins TRBV27 to TRBJ1-1; tentative D call: TRBD1 (6 bases). The germline V gene encodes CDR1 MNHEY and CDR2 SMNVEV (reference sequence). The CDR3 contains 14 residues. The germline V and J ends were trimmed by 6 bases and 3 bases, with 14 bases remaining between them. The CDR3 DNA follows: TGTGCCAGCAGCTTCGGCAGGGGTTACACTGAAGCTTTCTTT. Protein: CASSFGRGYTEAFF.

This clone was detected a few times. The chain links TRBV7-9 to TRBJ1-5, with TRBD1 as a possible D gene (5 bases). The V end lost 7 bases, the J end lost 4 bases, and 8 bases lay between the germline ends. Germline CDR1 is SEHNR and CDR2 is FQNEAQ (reference sequence). The CDR3 runs to 12 residues. CDR3 sequence (DNA): TGTGCCAGCACTACAGGTAATCAGCCCCAGCATTTT. It is translated as CASTTGNQPQHF.

The chain has TRBV18 and TRBJ2-3; no reliable D call. The CDR3 runs 15 residues. Germline loops: CDR1 KGHSH, CDR2 LQKENI. The germline V and J ends were trimmed by 1 base and 1 base, with 9 bases remaining between them. CDR3 residues: CASSPQADGTDTQYF. Written as DNA, the CDR3 is TGTGCCAGCTCACCACAAGCTGATGGCACAGATACGCAGTATTTT.

The CDR3 sequence: CASSIEGHSTDTQYF. DNA for the CDR3: TGTGCCAGTAGTATAGAAGGACACAGCACAGATACGCAGTATTTT. This chain connects TRBV19 to TRBJ2-3; TRBD1 might be the D (5 bases). Trimming removed 0 bases at V and 0 bases at J, with 7 bases between. Germline lookup yields CDR1 LNHDA and CDR2 SQIVND (reference sequence). The CDR3 has 15 amino acids.

The gene calls are TRBV7-3 and TRBJ2-7; D may be TRBD1 (6 bases). Per the germline V gene, CDR1 is SGHTA and CDR2 is FQGTGA. The V end was cut by 5 bases, the J end by 3 bases, with 11 bases between. The CDR3 is made up of 13 amino acids. The CDR3 DNA follows: TGTGCCAGCAGCCCGGGACACAGCTACGAGCAGTACTTC. Translating gives CASSPGHSYEQYF.

This sequence joins TRBV5-6 and TRBJ2-7, with TRBD2 matching over 8 bases. This CDR3 is built from 15 residues. Germline lookup yields CDR1 SGHDT and CDR2 YYEEEE. The V and J ends lost 4 bases and 2 bases, in that order; junction bases with no gene match: 8. The CDR3 sequence is CASSLQGSGAYEQYV. The CDR3 DNA follows: TGTGCCAGCAGCCTTCAGGGTAGCGGGGCCTACGAGCAGTACGTC.

A note on this clone: An end of the junction differs from the germline gene, which may be a read error. V is TRBV19 and J is TRBJ2-1; 8 bases are a match to TRBD2. Germline assignment: CDR1 LNHDA and CDR2 SQIVND (reference sequence). This CDR3 region has 16 residues. CDR3 nucleotides: TGTGCCAGTAGTAATATGAGGCGGGAGGTCTACCATGAGCAGTTCTTC. This gives the protein CASSNMRREVYHEQFF.

In DNA, the CDR3 is TGTGCCAGCAGTGATCAGGGGCAGAGCACTGAAGCTTTCTTT. Protein sequence: CASSDQGQSTEAFF. The chain couples TRBV2 to TRBJ1-1; maybe TRBD1 (6 bases). The CDR3 is 14 amino acids. The V end was cut by 3 bases, the J end by 4 bases, with 12 bases between. CDR1 SNHLY and CDR2 FYNNEI come from the germline V gene.

The V call is TRBV28, the J call TRBJ1-2; D is unresolved. Germline V gene lookup returns CDR1 MDHEN and CDR2 SYDVKM. The CDR3 has 11 residues. The CDR3 loop reads CGTTANYGYTF. In DNA form, the CDR3 reads TGTGGAACTACTGCTAACTATGGCTACACCTTC.

The chain uses TRBV28 and TRBJ2-5, with TRBD1 identical over 9 bases. CDR1 and CDR2 (germline): MDHEN, SYDVKM. The trim removed 5 bases at V and 5 bases at J, leaving 9 bases unmatched. CDR3 size: 15 residues. The DNA for the CDR3 is TGTGCCAGCAGTAGGGACAGGGAAGGGGAGGAGACCCAGTACTTC. Amino acids: CASSRDREGEETQYF.

The chain is built from TRBV18 and TRBJ2-7; unclear D gene. CDR1 and CDR2 from the germline V gene are KGHSH and LQKENI. Trimming shortened V by 5 bases and J by 4 bases, and 12 bases separated the two germline ends. The CDR3 has 13 amino acids. CDR3 sequence: CASSYPGLYEQYF. As DNA, the CDR3 is TGTGCCAGCTCATACCCAGGTTTATACGAGCAGTACTTC.

The chain joins TRBV9 to TRBJ2-6; D perhaps matches TRBD1 (5 bases). This CDR3 region has 16 residues. Germline V gives CDR1 SGDLS, CDR2 YYNGEE. V was trimmed by 0 bases and J by 3 bases, leaving 10 bases between them. CDR3 sequence reads: CASSVGAGYGANVLTF. The CDR3 DNA sequence: TGTGCCAGCAGCGTAGGGGCAGGGTATGGGGCCAACGTCCTGACTTTC.

V usage is TRBV28 and J usage is TRBJ2-7, with 8 bases that match TRBD2. Germline-derived CDR1 and CDR2 are MDHEN and SYDVKM. J was trimmed by 3 bases and V by 6 bases; bases with no gene match: 10. The CDR3 contains 15 residues. DNA of the CDR3: TGTGCCAGCAGCCCCGGGGGGGGAGAAGGCTACGAGCAGTACTTC. Protein: CASSPGGGEGYEQYF.

This clone was recorded only once. The chain links TRBV5-1 to TRBJ2-7; 9 nucleotides agree with TRBD2. With 3 bases clipped from V and 6 bases from J, the junction kept 4 bases outside the gene matches. Germline lookup yields CDR1 SGHRS and CDR2 YFSETQ. This CDR3 spans 13 amino acids. For the CDR3, the DNA is TGCGCCAGCAGCTCTAGCGGGACCCTCGAGCAGTACTTC. Encoded protein: CASSSSGTLEQYF.

The chain joins TRBV6-5 to TRBJ1-2; no reliable D call. The CDR3 has 13 residues. Looked up from germline, CDR1 is MNHEY and CDR2 is SVGAGI. V lost 2 bases and J lost 8, with 12 bases in between. CDR3 nucleotide sequence: TGTGCCAGCAGTTACATAGCCTTAGGAGGCTACACCTTC. Its protein product is CASSYIALGGYTF.

The rearrangement joins TRBV19 to TRBJ1-1, with D hard to call. CDR3 length equals 12 residues. The ends were cut back, 3 bases at V and 5 bases at J, with 7 bases in the middle. CDR1 LNHDA and CDR2 SQIVND come from the germline V gene (reference sequence). The CDR3 reads CASSIPRTEAFF. CDR3 bases: TGTGCCAGTAGTATTCCCAGGACTGAAGCTTTCTTT.

The rearrangement uses TRBV27 and TRBJ2-7, with D tentatively TRBD1 (6 bases). Germline CDR1 MNHEY, CDR2 SMNVEV (reference sequence). The V gene lost 2 bases and the J gene lost 9 bases, with 17 bases spanning the gap. The CDR3 is 14 residues long. CDR3 in amino acids: CASSLTLDSLGQYF. The CDR3 DNA sequence: TGTGCCAGCAGTTTAACCCTGGACAGCTTGGGGCAGTACTTC.

The chain couples TRBV27 to TRBJ2-7, with a possible D match to TRBD1 (6 bases). This CDR3 has 14 residues. Germline values: CDR1 MNHEY, CDR2 SMNVEV (reference sequence). V was pared by 5 bases and J by 0 bases, with 11 bases between. The DNA for the CDR3 is TGTGCCAGCAGTCCGACAGGCTACTCCTACGAGCAGTACGTC. It codes for CASSPTGYSYEQYV.

V gene TRBV6-1 combines with J gene TRBJ1-2, with D unresolved. V was trimmed by 2 bases and J by 8 bases, leaving 18 bases between them. This CDR3 contains 15 residues. Germline assignment: CDR1 MNHNS and CDR2 SASEGT. As DNA, the CDR3 is TGTGCCAGCAGTGAAAGGGCGGCCTTCAGCGGAGGCTACACCTTC. It specifies CASSERAAFSGGYTF.

The chain has TRBV6-6 and TRBJ2-3; D possibly corresponds to TRBD1 (6 bases). Trimming pared 6 bases from V and 12 bases from J, leaving 25 bases between. CDR1 MNHNY and CDR2 SVGAGI come from the germline V gene (reference sequence). The CDR3 runs to 15 residues. DNA for the CDR3: TGTGCCAGCAGCCCCATCCGTCAGGGGCCCCCTCCACAGTATTTT. It yields the protein CASSPIRQGPPPQYF.

This rearrangement joins TRBV28 to TRBJ1-4, with D tentatively TRBD1 (5 bases). The V end was cut by 8 bases, the J end by 4 bases, with 17 bases between. Germline V gene data show CDR1 as MDHEN and CDR2 as SYDVKM. The CDR3 sequence is 15 residues long. CDR3 coding DNA: TGTGCCAGCGCCTCGGAGGGGACGGTTAATGAAAAACTGTTTTTT. Protein: CASASEGTVNEKLFF.

This rearrangement joins TRBV6-5 to TRBJ1-1; D is perhaps TRBD1 (6 bases). Germline V gene sequence: CDR1 MNHEY, CDR2 SVGAGI. V was shortened by 0 bases and J by 5 bases, with 10 bases between the two germline ends. This CDR3 contains 14 residues. This CDR3 is CASSYSTGWTEAFF. Here the CDR3 DNA reads TGTGCCAGCAGTTACTCGACAGGATGGACTGAAGCTTTCTTT.

The J gene is TRBJ1-3, the V gene TRBV5-4; 8 nucleotides line up with TRBD1. J gave up 0 bases and V 4 bases, and 6 bases lay outside the gene matches. CDR3 length equals 16 residues. The germline V gene has CDR1 SGHNT and CDR2 YYREEE (reference sequence). The CDR3 region is CASSAPGQDSGNTIYF. The CDR3 DNA sequence: TGTGCCAGCAGCGCTCCGGGACAGGACTCTGGAAACACCATATATTTT.

The chain recombines TRBV6-1 with TRBJ1-2; D remains unclear. The germline gives CDR1 MNHNS, CDR2 SASEGT. The CDR3 is made up of 13 amino acids. The V gene lost 7 bases and the J gene lost 2 bases, with 11 bases spanning the gap. The CDR3 is CASNEDKNYGYTF. The CDR3 DNA sequence: TGTGCCAGCAACGAGGATAAGAACTATGGCTACACCTTC.

The V call is TRBV10-3, the J call TRBJ2-5; 7 nucleotides agree with TRBD1. The CDR3 runs to 16 residues. With V trimmed by 4 bases and J by 5 bases, 13 bases remained unmatched. The germline V gene has CDR1 ENHRY and CDR2 SYGVKD. CDR3 loop: CAISGGGEGASETQYF. As DNA, the CDR3 is TGTGCCATCAGTGGGGGTGGAGAGGGGGCGAGTGAGACCCAGTACTTC.

V is TRBV29-1 and J is TRBJ1-2; D remains unclear. The CDR3 totals 13 residues. Trimming pared 4 bases from V and 3 bases from J, leaving 12 bases between. Germline V lookup: CDR1 SQVTM, CDR2 ANQGSEA. The CDR3 reads CSVGGGFYYGYTF. CDR3 in DNA: TGCAGCGTTGGGGGAGGCTTTTACTATGGCTACACCTTC.

This clone appeared a single time. The rearrangement joins TRBV6-1 to TRBJ2-3, with TRBD2 matching over 9 bases. The J segment lost 0 bases and the V segment lost 2 bases, leaving 6 bases of the junction unmatched. Per the germline V gene, CDR1 is MNHNS and CDR2 is SASEGT. This CDR3 spans 17 amino acids. The CDR3 region has the DNA TGTGCCAGCAGTGAACCGCTAGCGGGGCGAAGCACAGATACGCAGTATTTT. Its protein is CASSEPLAGRSTDTQYF.

This clone has only a few counts. The chain has TRBV7-9 and TRBJ2-1; 9 bases align to TRBD1. Per the germline V gene, CDR1 is SEHNR and CDR2 is FQNEAQ (reference sequence). The length of the CDR3 is 15 residues. V shed 4 bases and J 4 bases; nucleotides not matched to a gene: 5. CDR3: CASSSPGQGYNEQFF. The CDR3 DNA sequence: TGTGCCAGCAGCTCCCCGGGACAGGGATACAATGAGCAGTTCTTC.

A word on this clone: The junction differs from germline at one of its ends, possibly a read error. The rearrangement joins TRBV5-1 to TRBJ2-6, with D tentatively TRBD1 (5 bases). The V gene's germline CDR1 is SGHRS and CDR2 YFSETQ. The CDR3 length is 15 residues. The CDR3 nucleotides are TGCGCCAGCAGCTTGGGCGGCTCTGGGGCCAACGGCCTGACTTTC. Translation: CASSLGGSGANGLTF.

The chain couples TRBV7-2 to TRBJ2-1, with D possibly TRBD1 on 5 matching bases. V was pared by 1 base and J by 4 bases, with 8 bases between. Germline V gene data show CDR1 as SGHTA and CDR2 as FQGNSA. CDR3 size: 14 residues. The CDR3 protein is CASSLGRAYNEQFF. Written as DNA, the CDR3 is TGTGCCAGCAGCTTAGGCAGGGCGTACAATGAGCAGTTCTTC.